A selection of T cell receptor beta chains follows, all from one sample in a study of blood T cells in healthy people across ages. TCRdb re-called the 5' RACE reads through MiXCR, storing one row per CDR3 protein. The table records about 400,000 distinct CDR3 sequences, approximately 52% of them present only once. Sequencing used blood. These receptor sequences come from a man aged 55 to 70 in good health. The CDR3 runs from the conserved cysteine through the conserved F or W. The order of the fields is V gene, J gene, clone size, D gene, CDR3 DNA, CDR3 protein. A D gene is named only where the DNA matches it firmly. The size entry is marked missing in some rows and otherwise reads once, few, many or a size class.

TRBV10-3	TRBJ2-5	few	-	TGTGCCATCAGCGCCGGACCAGGGACCCAGTACTTC	CAISAGPGTQYF
TRBV10-3	TRBJ1-2	few	TRBD1	TGTGCCATCAGTGAGTTTGACAGGGCGGCCGGCTACACCTTC	CAISEFDRAAGYTF
TRBV4-3	TRBJ2-7	many	TRBD2	TGCGCCAGCAGCCAGAATCGACTAGCGGGAGGCGTGAGCTACGAGCAGTACTTC	CASSQNRLAGGVSYEQYF
TRBV20-1	TRBJ1-1	-	TRBD1	TGCAGCGCCGGGGACAGGGTTAACACTGAAGCTTTCTTT	CSAGDRVNTEAFF
TRBV20-1	TRBJ2-5	many	TRBD1	TGCAGTGCTAGAGATCCCTCGACAGGGATAGAGACCCAGTACTTC	CSARDPSTGIETQYF
TRBV20-1	TRBJ2-3	-	TRBD2	TGCAGTGCTAGGGTGATAGCGGGGCGCACAGATACGCAGTATTTT	CSARVIAGRTDTQYF
TRBV7-7	TRBJ2-1	-	TRBD2	TGTGCTAGCAGCTCGGGACTAGACAATGAGCAGTTCTTC	CASSSGLDNEQFF
TRBV20-1	TRBJ2-5	few	-	TGCAGTGCTAGCCTTATCTCCGGACAAGAGACCCAGTACTTC	CSASLISGQETQYF
TRBV28	TRBJ2-1	-	TRBD1	TGTGCCAGCAGTTCCCTCCCGGGACAGGGCTTTTATGAGCAGTTCTTC	CASSSLPGQGFYEQFF
TRBV10-2	TRBJ1-5	-	-	TGCGCCAGCACGGCACTCAGCAATCAGCCCCAGCATTTT	CASTALSNQPQHF
TRBV5-6	TRBJ2-5	-	TRBD2	TGTGCCAGCAGCATATCTAGCGGGGTTTTGTACCAAGAGACCCAGTACTTC	CASSISSGVLYQETQYF
TRBV5-1	TRBJ2-1	few	-	TGCGCCAGCAGCCAAACAACTAGGAGGTACGAGCAGTTCTTC	CASSQTTRRYEQFF
TRBV29-1	TRBJ2-1	-	TRBD2	TGCAGCGTTGAAGATCCTACTAGCGGGAGGTCCGGTGAGCAGTTCTTC	CSVEDPTSGRSGEQFF
TRBV7-9	TRBJ2-5	-	-	TGTGCCAGCAGCCCGAAGGGACCGGAGACCCAGTACTTC	CASSPKGPETQYF
TRBV6-2/TRBV6-3	TRBJ2-1	-	TRBD1	TGTGCCAGCAGTTACCGGGGACAGGTATACAATGAGCAGTTCTTC	CASSYRGQVYNEQFF
TRBV6-2/TRBV6-3	TRBJ1-2	-	-	TGTGCCAGCAGTCTCCGGGTCCTTGGCTACACCTTC	CASSLRVLGYTF
TRBV7-6	TRBJ2-5	many	-	TGTGCCAGCAGCTTAGATGGGCAGGGCTGGGAGACCCAGTACTTC	CASSLDGQGWETQYF
TRBV20-1	TRBJ2-3	-	TRBD2	TGCAGTGCCCCCGGGTCCGGGACTAGCGGACCCACAGATACGCAGTATTTT	CSAPGSGTSGPTDTQYF
TRBV6-2/TRBV6-3	TRBJ2-5	-	TRBD2	TGTGCCAGCAGTTACGAGCGGGGGGGCCTAGAGACCCAGTACTTC	CASSYERGGLETQYF
TRBV4-1	TRBJ1-2	few	-	TGCGCCAGCAGCCAAGAGCCCCTGTCAGGATCCTATGGCTACACCTTC	CASSQEPLSGSYGYTF
TRBV7-2	TRBJ2-7	-	TRBD2	TGTGCCAGCAGCTTACGGCATAGCGGGAGACGCTACGAGCAGTACTTC	CASSLRHSGRRYEQYF
TRBV30	TRBJ2-7	few	TRBD2	TGTGCCTGGGAGCGGGGGGGAAACGAGCAGTACTTC	CAWERGGNEQYF
TRBV29-1	TRBJ2-1	few	-	TGCAGCGTTGACCCCGGGACAAGGCACAATGAGCAGTTCTTC	CSVDPGTRHNEQFF
TRBV5-1	TRBJ2-3	few	-	TGCGCCAGCAGCTTGGTCCTTGCGGCCCATTACACAGATACGCAGTATTTT	CASSLVLAAHYTDTQYF
TRBV6-5	TRBJ2-3	-	-	TGTGCCAGCAGTTACCGGACAAAAGATACGCAGTATTTT	CASSYRTKDTQYF
TRBV28	TRBJ2-7	-	TRBD2	TGTGCCAGCAGTCCCTCCGGGACTAGCGGGCCCTACGAGCAGTACTTC	CASSPSGTSGPYEQYF
TRBV7-2	TRBJ2-3	many	TRBD1	TGTGCCAGCAGCTTACGGGGTTGGGGACAGGGGGCGACAGATACGCAGTATTTT	CASSLRGWGQGATDTQYF
TRBV4-1	TRBJ2-5	many	TRBD2	TGCGCCAGCAGCCAAGTCGGGGGGGCCAACCAAGAGACCCAGTACTTC	CASSQVGGANQETQYF
TRBV3-1	TRBJ2-3	few	-	TGTGCCAGCAGCCCCCCGCCTTCCCCGATGTCGAATACGCAGTATTTT	CASSPPPSPMSNTQYF
TRBV14	TRBJ2-7	-	-	TGTGCCAGCAGCCAAGATCTGATCCGGGGAAACTACGAGCAGTACTTC	CASSQDLIRGNYEQYF
TRBV2	TRBJ2-3	few	-	TGTGCCAGCAGGGGCGGGGGCTTACTTACGCAGTATTTT	CASRGGGLLTQYF
TRBV14	TRBJ1-2	few	TRBD1	TGTGCCAGCAGCCAAGATCCGACAGGGAGCCTCTATGGCTACACCTTC	CASSQDPTGSLYGYTF
TRBV20-1	TRBJ2-7	-	TRBD1	TGCAGTGCTAACACCCGACAGGGTAGTGCCCACGAGCAGTACTTC	CSANTRQGSAHEQYF
TRBV9	TRBJ1-1	-	TRBD1	TGTGCCAGCAGCGCTGTGGGGACAGGGGAAGCTTTCTTT	CASSAVGTGEAFF
TRBV7-2	TRBJ2-5	many	-	TGTGCCAGCAGCTTACAATCGGGGGAGACCCAGTACTTC	CASSLQSGETQYF
TRBV20-1	TRBJ2-1	-	TRBD2	TGCTCAGGACTAGCGGCCTTTGGCTGGGAAAGCTCCTACAATGAGCAGTTCTTC	CSGLAAFGWESSYNEQFF
TRBV19	TRBJ1-2	-	TRBD1	TGTGCCAGTAGCAAACAGGGGGCCGCCTATGGCTACACCTTC	CASSKQGAAYGYTF
TRBV7-2	TRBJ2-1	-	TRBD2	TGTGCCAGCAGCTTAGCGTCGGGAGGGGGGGGAAACAATGAGCAGTTCTTC	CASSLASGGGGNNEQFF
TRBV27	TRBJ1-6	-	-	TGTGCCAGCAGTTTACTACCGAATTCACCCCTCCACTTT	CASSLLPNSPLHF
TRBV12-3/TRBV12-4	TRBJ2-1	-	-	TGTGTCAGCAGTTTAGGCTTAAGCTCCTACAATGAGCAGTTCTTC	CVSSLGLSSYNEQFF
TRBV27	TRBJ2-1	-	-	TGTGCCAGCAGTTTACGACAGGCGGGTGAGCAGTTCTTC	CASSLRQAGEQFF
TRBV20-1	TRBJ2-1	-	-	TGCAGTGCTAGAGACGCGAGCTCCTACAATGAGCAGTTCTTC	CSARDASSYNEQFF